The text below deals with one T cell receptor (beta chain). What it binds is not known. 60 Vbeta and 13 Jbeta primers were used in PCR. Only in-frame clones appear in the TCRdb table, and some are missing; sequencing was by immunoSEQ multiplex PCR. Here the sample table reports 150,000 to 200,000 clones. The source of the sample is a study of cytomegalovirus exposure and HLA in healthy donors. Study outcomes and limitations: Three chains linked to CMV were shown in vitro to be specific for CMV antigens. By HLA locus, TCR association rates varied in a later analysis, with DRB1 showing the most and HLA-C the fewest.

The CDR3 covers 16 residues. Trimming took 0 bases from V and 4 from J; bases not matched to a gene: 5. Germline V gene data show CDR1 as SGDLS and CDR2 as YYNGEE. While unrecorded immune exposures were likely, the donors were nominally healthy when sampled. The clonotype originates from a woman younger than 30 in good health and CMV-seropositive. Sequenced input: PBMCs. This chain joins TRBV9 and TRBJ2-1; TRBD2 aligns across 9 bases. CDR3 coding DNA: TGTGCCAGCAGCGTAGTCCTAGCGGGAAGGTACAATGAGCAGTTCTTC. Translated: CASSVVLAGRYNEQFF. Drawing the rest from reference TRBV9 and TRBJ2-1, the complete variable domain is DSGVTQTPKHLITATGQRVTLRCSPRSGDLSVYWYQQSLDQGLQFLIQYYNGEERAKGNILERFSAQQFPDLHSELNLSSLELGDSALYFCASSVVLAGRYNEQFFGPGTRLTVL.